These T cell receptor beta chains were read from a single sample in a study of blood T cell repertoires in COVID-19. Libraries were prepared by immunoSEQ multiplex PCR; TCRdb keeps only in-frame clonotypes and omits some of them. This sample has more than 400,000 clones, with 70% to 90% found just once. Source material: peripheral blood. The receptor set was obtained from a human donor in a cohort sampled during active COVID-19. Both conserved end residues are part of each CDR3. A D gene is named only where the DNA matches it firmly. Rows may omit the clone size; those that give it use once, few, many or a size class.

NA | once | TRBJ1-3 | TRBV9 | TGTGCCAGCAGCGTAGACAGGGCAGGAGGAAACACCATATATTTT | CASSVDRAGGNTIYF
TRBD1 | NA | TRBJ1-1 | TRBV13 | TGTGCCAGCAGCTTCGGGACAGGGGGCACTGAAGCTTTCTTT | CASSFGTGGTEAFF
NA | once | TRBJ2-7 | TRBV19 | TGTGCCAGTAGTATGGCTCAGGGGAGAAACGAGCAGTACTTC | CASSMAQGRNEQYF
TRBD1 | NA | TRBJ1-1 | TRBV10-3 | TGTGCCACCTTACAGGGGTTGAACACTGAAGCTTTCTTT | CATLQGLNTEAFF
NA | NA | TRBJ1-6 | TRBV5-1 | TGCGCCAGCAGCTTAGTACAGGGAAATTCACCCCTCCACTTT | CASSLVQGNSPLHF
NA | NA | TRBJ1-3 | TRBV6-6 | TGTGCCAGCAGTCGAGACAGCGGAAACACCATATATTTT | CASSRDSGNTIYF
NA | NA | TRBJ1-5 | TRBV5-6 | TGTGCCAGCAGCAAGGAGCCCTCCAATCAGCCCCAGCATTTT | CASSKEPSNQPQHF
NA | once | TRBJ1-3 | TRBV11-3 | TGTGCCAGCAGCTCCTCCGGGGGGGGAGCGGACACCATATATTTT | CASSSSGGGADTIYF
TRBD1 | NA | TRBJ1-1 | TRBV19 | TGTGCCAGTAGTTCCGACCTCCCTTGGGACAGGGCCCCTCGACCAGGGGACTTT | CASSSDLPWDRAPRPGDF
NA | NA | TRBJ2-7 | TRBV6-5 | TGTGCCAGCAGTTACTCGGGCCAGGAAGGCTACGAGCAGTACTTC | CASSYSGQEGYEQYF
NA | NA | TRBJ2-2 | TRBV12-1 | TGTGCCAGCAGACCCCTGTCTCTAAATGTTGTGACCGGGGAGCTGTTTTTT | CASRPLSLNVVTGELFF
TRBD2 | NA | TRBJ2-1 | TRBV7-7 | TGTGCTAGCAGCGCTCAAATGACTAGCGGGGCAGTGGAGCAGTTCTTC | CASSAQMTSGAVEQFF
TRBD1 | NA | TRBJ1-5 | TRBV7-2 | TGTGCCAGCAGCTCGGGACAGGTCTATCAGCCCCAGCATTTT | CASSSGQVYQPQHF
NA | NA | TRBJ1-1 | TRBV5-1 | TGCGCCAGCAGCGACCTAACAGGGTCCACTGAAGCTTTCTTT | CASSDLTGSTEAFF
NA | NA | TRBJ1-3 | TRBV28 | TGTGCCAGCAGTCCCCCGGCAGGGATGGTCGGTGGAAACACCATATATTTT | CASSPPAGMVGGNTIYF
NA | few | TRBJ1-4 | TRBV28 | TGTGCCAGCAGTAGCCGGGAGAAGGGAACTAATGAAAAACTGTTTTTT | CASSSREKGTNEKLFF
NA | NA | TRBJ2-7 | TRBV21-1 | TGTGCCAGCAGCAAAGCGAGCAGGACAGGGTCGTTTGCCGGAGGTTTCGAGCAGTACTTC | CASSKASRTGSFAGGFEQYF
NA | once | TRBJ1-3 | TRBV28 | TGTGCCAGCAGTATAGGGGCTGGAAACACCATATATTTT | CASSIGAGNTIYF
NA | NA | TRBJ1-1 | TRBV19 | TGTGCCACCAACAGGGAAACTGAAGCTTTCTTT | CATNRETEAFF
NA | NA | TRBJ2-2 | TRBV7-9 | TGTGCCAGCAGCTTAGGGGAAGGTTTGGCGGGGCGGAACACCGGGGAGCTGTTTTTT | CASSLGEGLAGRNTGELFF
NA | NA | TRBJ1-5 | TRBV6-5 | TGTGCCAGCAGTTCAACAGGATGGAACAATCAGCCCCAGCATTTT | CASSSTGWNNQPQHF
TRBD2 | NA | TRBJ2-5 | TRBV24-1 | TGTGCCACCAGTGTCACGGGACTAGCGGAACAAGAGACCCAGTACTTC | CATSVTGLAEQETQYF
NA | NA | TRBJ2-3 | TRBV7-6 | TGTGCCAGCAGCCCCCTAAGCGCGAGCACAGATACGCAGTATTTT | CASSPLSASTDTQYF
TRBD2 | NA | TRBJ2-2 | TRBV9 | TGTGCCAGCAGCGTTAGCGGGAGGACCCCCGGGGAGCTGTTTTTT | CASSVSGRTPGELFF
NA | NA | TRBJ2-5 | TRBV6-5 | TGTGCCAGCAGTTACTCCCAGGGCCAAGAGACCCAGTACTTC | CASSYSQGQETQYF
TRBD1 | NA | TRBJ1-2 | TRBV19 | TGTGCCAGTAGTAAACGGACAGGGGAGAACTATGGCTACACCTTC | CASSKRTGENYGYTF
TRBD1 | NA | TRBJ1-3 | TRBV10-3 | TGTGCCATTAGGCAGGGGACAGACTCTGGAAACACCATATATTTT | CAIRQGTDSGNTIYF
TRBD2 | once | TRBJ2-1 | TRBV25-1 | TGTGCCTCAGCGGGGGACCTTTACAATGAGCAGTTCTTC | CASAGDLYNEQFF
TRBD1 | NA | TRBJ2-7 | TRBV30 | TGTGCCCAGAAAAGGGGGCGCGAGCAGTACTTC | CAQKRGREQYF
NA | once | TRBJ2-7 | TRBV28 | TGTGCCAGCAGCTCCGGGCGGGGAAAGGGTTCCTACGAGCAGTACTTC | CASSSGRGKGSYEQYF
TRBD2 | NA | TRBJ2-1 | TRBV9 | TGTGCCAGCAGCGTAGGGGGAGGGTTTTACAATGAGCAGTTCTTC | CASSVGGGFYNEQFF
NA | NA | TRBJ1-4 | TRBV11-3 | TGTGCCAGCAGCTTACGTTCAACTAATGAAAAACTGTTTTTT | CASSLRSTNEKLFF
TRBD2 | NA | TRBJ2-5 | TRBV4-1 | TGCGCCAGCAGCCGATATAGCGGGGAAGAGACCCAGTACTTC | CASSRYSGEETQYF
NA | NA | TRBJ2-3 | TRBV7-9 | TGTGCCAGCAGCTTACCCGGGAGCAGCACAGATACGCAGTATTTT | CASSLPGSSTDTQYF
NA | NA | TRBJ1-6 | TRBV6-5 | TGTGCCGGGGGACGGACAGTGAATTCACCCCTCCACTTT | CAGGRTVNSPLHF
NA | NA | TRBJ2-1 | TRBV6-5 | TGTGCCAGCACCTTGACTAGAAATGAGCAGTTCTTC | CASTLTRNEQFF
NA | NA | TRBJ1-2 | TRBV6-2/TRBV6-3 | TGTGCCAGCAGTCAATTACAGGCTAACTATGGCTACACCTTC | CASSQLQANYGYTF
NA | NA | TRBJ1-2 | TRBV7-9 | TGTGCCAGCAGCCTCACCACCGGGTGGAACTATGGCTACACCTTC | CASSLTTGWNYGYTF
TRBD1 | NA | TRBJ2-2 | TRBV18 | TGTGCCAGCTCACCTGGACAGGGGGACGGCGGGGAGCTGTTTTTT | CASSPGQGDGGELFF
NA | NA | TRBJ2-1 | TRBV6-1 | TGTGCCAGCAGTGAAGCCCCCTCCTCCTACAATGAGCAGTTCTTC | CASSEAPSSYNEQFF
TRBD2 | NA | TRBJ2-2 | TRBV2 | TGTGCCAGCACCGGGACTAGCGGGAGATCCGGGGAGCTGTTTTTT | CASTGTSGRSGELFF
NA | few | TRBJ1-5 | TRBV6-2/TRBV6-3 | TGTGCCAGCAGTCCCCTAACGACCTGGGGAGGCAATCAGCCCCAGCATTTT | CASSPLTTWGGNQPQHF
NA | few | TRBJ1-5 | TRBV2 | TGTGCCAGCTCCGTCAACTACAATCAGCCCCAGCATTTT | CASSVNYNQPQHF
NA | NA | TRBJ2-1 | TRBV19 | TGTGCCAGTAGTACCCACGGGGGAATCTACAATGAGCAGTTCTTC | CASSTHGGIYNEQFF
NA | NA | TRBJ1-3 | TRBV5-1 | TGCGCCAGCAGCTTGACAGGAACCTCTGGAAACACCATATATTTT | CASSLTGTSGNTIYF
TRBD1 | NA | TRBJ2-7 | TRBV7-8 | TGTGCCAGCACCCTCGGACAGGGTCCTTATTACGAGCAGTACTTC | CASTLGQGPYYEQYF
NA | NA | TRBJ1-4 | TRBV5-6 | TGTGCCAGCAGCTTGGGGAGGACAGCAACTAATGAAAAACTGTTTTTT | CASSLGRTATNEKLFF
NA | NA | TRBJ2-3 | TRBV19 | TGTGCCAGTAGTGCCCCGTACGGGACAGATACGCAGTATTTT | CASSAPYGTDTQYF
TRBD2 | NA | TRBJ2-5 | TRBV27 | TGTGCCAGCAGTTTAAGAGCGTCGGGGGGGACCCAGTACTTC | CASSLRASGGTQYF
NA | NA | TRBJ2-1 | TRBV5-1 | TGCGCCAGCAGGCGAGAGAACTCCTACAATGAGCAGTTCTTC | CASRRENSYNEQFF
TRBD1 | NA | TRBJ2-2 | TRBV6-2/TRBV6-3 | TGTGCCAGCAGTCGCTTAAAGACAGGGACCGGGGAGCTGTTTTTT | CASSRLKTGTGELFF
NA | NA | TRBJ2-5 | TRBV20-1 | TGCAGTGCTCCGGGGAAGACCCAGTACTTC | CSAPGKTQYF
NA | NA | TRBJ1-6 | TRBV4-1 | TGCGCCAGCAGCCATGAGAAGGGGATTAATTCACCCCTCCACTTT | CASSHEKGINSPLHF
TRBD2 | NA | TRBJ2-7 | TRBV10-3 | TGTGCCATCAGTGATCTTCAAACTAGCGGGAGCTCCTACGAGCAGTACTTC | CAISDLQTSGSSYEQYF